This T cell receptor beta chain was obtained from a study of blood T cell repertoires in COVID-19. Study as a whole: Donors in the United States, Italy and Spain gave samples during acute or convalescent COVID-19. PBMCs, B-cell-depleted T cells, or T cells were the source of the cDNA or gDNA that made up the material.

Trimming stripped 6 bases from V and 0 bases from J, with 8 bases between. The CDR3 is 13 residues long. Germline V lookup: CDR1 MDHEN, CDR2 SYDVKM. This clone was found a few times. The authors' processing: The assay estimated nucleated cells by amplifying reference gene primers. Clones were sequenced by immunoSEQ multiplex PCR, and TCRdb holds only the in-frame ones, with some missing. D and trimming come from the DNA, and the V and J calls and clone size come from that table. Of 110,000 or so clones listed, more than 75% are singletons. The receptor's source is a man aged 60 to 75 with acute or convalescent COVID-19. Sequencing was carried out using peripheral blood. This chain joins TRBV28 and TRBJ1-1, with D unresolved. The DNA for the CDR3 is TGTGCCAGCAGCTACGGGATGAACACTGAAGCTTTCTTT. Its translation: CASSYGMNTEAFF.